These 5 T cell receptor beta chains share one sample of origin, sequenced in a study of beta chain features in type 1 diabetes. The sequenced template was cDNA made from the entire isolated RNA. The data were produced by immunoSEQ multiplex PCR, yet TCRdb's version contains in-frame clones alone and is incomplete. The table includes around 330,000 clones, about 10% detected once. Material for sequencing was naive CD4+ T cells from blood. These receptors were taken from a young woman in good health.

This clone was seen once. This chain joins TRBV5-1 and TRBJ1-1; 9 bases match TRBD1. CDR3 length: 15 residues. The germline V gene encodes CDR1 SGHRS and CDR2 YFSETQ. V dropped 1 base and J dropped 4; count of bases not matched to a gene: 5. CDR3 DNA: TGCGCCAGCAGCTTGACAGGGGGCATGGGCACTGAAGCTTTCTTT. It is translated as CASSLTGGMGTEAFF.

A few counts support this clone. V usage is TRBV4-3 and J usage is TRBJ2-4, with 7 bases fitting TRBD2. V lost 1 base and J lost 4; bases outside the gene matches: 10. The germline V gene encodes CDR1 LGHNA and CDR2 YSLEER. The CDR3 runs 17 residues. CDR3 in amino acids: CASSQGVRTGGKNIQYF. The CDR3 DNA follows: TGCGCCAGCAGCCAAGGGGTCAGGACCGGGGGGAAAAACATTCAGTACTTC.

In its sample, this clone was seen a few times. This chain links TRBV18 with TRBJ2-1; TRBD1 agrees at 9 bases. The V and J ends lost 0 bases and 2 bases, in that order; junction bases with no gene match: 5. This CDR3 region has 17 residues. Germline CDR1 KGHSH, CDR2 LQKENI. DNA of the CDR3: TGTGCCAGCTCACCACCGGGACAGGGTATTACCTACAATGAGCAGTTCTTC. Its protein product is CASSPPGQGITYNEQFF.

This clone appeared a few times. The rearrangement uses TRBV7-9 and TRBJ2-2, with 9 bases lining up with TRBD2. This CDR3 spans 14 amino acids. Germline CDR1 is SEHNR and CDR2 is FQNEAQ (reference sequence). The trim removed 2 bases at V and 11 bases at J, leaving 6 bases unmatched. The CDR3 DNA reads as TGTGCCAGCAGCTTAAAGGATAGCGGGAGAGAGCTGTTTTTT. Its translation is CASSLKDSGRELFF.

This clone was seen more than once but under ten times. V and J are TRBV29-1 and TRBJ2-1, with D unresolved. The CDR3 loop spans 17 amino acids. V was trimmed by 6 bases and J by 2 bases, leaving 23 bases between them. Germline CDR1 SQVTM, CDR2 ANQGSEA. The CDR3 region is CSVERRVSKLTYNEQFF. For the CDR3, the DNA is TGCAGCGTCGAGCGACGGGTTTCCAAATTGACCTACAATGAGCAGTTCTTC.